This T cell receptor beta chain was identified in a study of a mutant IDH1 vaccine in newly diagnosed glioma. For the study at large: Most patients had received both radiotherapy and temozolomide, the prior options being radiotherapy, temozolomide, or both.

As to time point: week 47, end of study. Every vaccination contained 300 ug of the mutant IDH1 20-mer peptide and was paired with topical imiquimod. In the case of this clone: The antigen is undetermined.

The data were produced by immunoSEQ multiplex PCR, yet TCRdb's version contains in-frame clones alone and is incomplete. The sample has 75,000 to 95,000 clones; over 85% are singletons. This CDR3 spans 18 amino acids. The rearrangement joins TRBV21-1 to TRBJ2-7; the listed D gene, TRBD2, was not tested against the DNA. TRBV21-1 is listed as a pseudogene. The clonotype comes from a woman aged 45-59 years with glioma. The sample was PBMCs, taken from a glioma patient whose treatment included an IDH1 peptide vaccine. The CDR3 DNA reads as TGTGCCAGCAGCAAAGGTGACGGGACTAGCGGGAGAGGCTACGAGCAGTACTTC. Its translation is CASSKGDGTSGRGYEQYF.